The 11 T cell receptor beta chains below come from one sample, sequenced in a study of cytomegalovirus exposure and HLA in healthy donors. PCR was performed using 60 Vbeta and 13 Jbeta primers. Only in-frame clones appear in the TCRdb table, and some are missing; sequencing was by immunoSEQ multiplex PCR. The sample holds 200,000 to 250,000 clones, around 84% seen once. Material: PBMCs. All receptors come from a girl aged 2-10 years in good health and CMV-seronegative.

On this clone itself: Other nucleotide sequences from this sample produce the same CDR3. The chain carries TRBV5-6 and TRBJ1-4; 7 nucleotides align to TRBD1. V was clipped by 4 bases and J by 8 bases; unmatched bases: 14. The CDR3 is 16 residues long. Per germline, CDR1 SGHDT and CDR2 YYEEEE. The CDR3 DNA is TGTGCCAGCAGCCCCCAGGCAAGGGGGCGTAGAGAAAAACTGTTTTTT. It specifies CASSPQARGRREKLFF. Based on the CDR3 plus reference TRBV5-6 and TRBJ1-4, the full variable domain is DAGVTQSPTHLIKTRGQQVTLRCSPKSGHDTVSWYQQALGQGPQFIFQYYEEEERQRGNFPDRFSGHQFPNYSSELNVNALLLGDSALYLCASSPQARGRREKLFFGSGTQLSVL.

The chain uses TRBV10-3 and TRBJ2-7, with D unclear. CDR1 is ENHRY, CDR2 SYGVKD, per germline. This CDR3 has 13 amino acids. The V end lost 3 bases, the J end lost 0 bases, and 6 bases lay between the germline ends. The CDR3 DNA is TGTGCCATCAGTGAACACAGCTCCTACGAGCAGTACTTC. Translation gives CAISEHSSYEQYF.

This chain connects TRBV9 to TRBJ1-2, with D possibly TRBD1 on 6 matching bases. Per the germline V gene, CDR1 is SGDLS and CDR2 is YYNGEE. The ends were cut back, 3 bases at V and 4 bases at J, with 13 bases in the middle. The CDR3 length is 14 residues. This CDR3 is CASSANREGYGYTF. The CDR3 DNA sequence: TGTGCCAGCAGCGCAAACAGGGAGGGCTATGGCTACACCTTC.

The CDR3 DNA sequence: TGCAGTGCAAGACAGGGGTCTGAGCAGTTCTTC. It is translated as CSARQGSEQFF. V and J are TRBV20-1 and TRBJ2-1; 8 bases map to TRBD1. CDR1 is DFQATT and CDR2 is SNEGSKA in the germline V gene (reference sequence). Trimming took 6 bases from V and 9 from J; bases not matched to a gene: 4. CDR3 length: 11 residues.

This chain joins TRBV27 and TRBJ2-3; possibly TRBD2 for D (6 bases). Germline V CDR1 and CDR2: MNHEY, SMNVEV (reference sequence). The CDR3 totals 13 residues. V shed 10 bases and J shed 1 base, with 12 bases lying between them. Here the CDR3 reads CATRASGTDTQYF. CDR3 DNA sequence: TGTGCCACCCGGGCTAGCGGCACAGATACGCAGTATTTT.

As concerns this clone: At one boundary the junction diverges from the germline segment, which might be a read error. The gene calls are TRBV9 and TRBJ2-7; possible D gene TRBD2, 5 bases. This CDR3 has 10 residues. Germline lookup yields CDR1 SGDLS and CDR2 YYNGEE. CDR3 sequence: CVSSRGEQYF. The CDR3 bases are TGTGTCAGCAGCCGAGGGGAGCAGTACTTC.

The chain combines TRBV7-9 with TRBJ2-3, with TRBD1 matching over 7 bases. The CDR3 has 16 amino acids. Germline-derived CDR1 and CDR2 are SEHNR and FQNEAQ (reference sequence). V was pared by 5 bases and J by 0 bases, with 8 bases of the junction left unmatched. CDR3 coding DNA: TGTGCCAGCAGCCCGCGGACAGGCCTTAGCACAGATACGCAGTATTTT. Amino acid sequence: CASSPRTGLSTDTQYF.

V is TRBV7-2 and J is TRBJ2-7, with D possibly matching TRBD1 (6 bases). The CDR3 has 15 residues. Trimming removed 1 base at V and 2 bases at J, with 12 bases between. CDR1 SGHTA and CDR2 FQGNSA come from the germline V gene. In nucleotides, the CDR3 is TGTGCCAGCAGCTTAGATTTCGGACAGCCCTACGAGCAGTACTTC. Translating it yields CASSLDFGQPYEQYF.

J is TRBJ2-7 and V is TRBV6-5; TRBD2 agrees at 13 bases. The V and J ends lost 8 bases and 1 base, in that order; junction bases with no gene match: 2. Germline loops: CDR1 MNHEY, CDR2 SVGAGI. The CDR3 has 14 amino acids. In DNA form, the CDR3 reads TGTGCCAGCCGGACTAGCGGGGGTTCCTACGAGCAGTACTTC. Translation: CASRTSGGSYEQYF.

The chain combines TRBV7-9 with TRBJ1-5; 12 nucleotides line up with TRBD1. V lost 5 bases, J lost 7 bases, and 9 bases stayed unmatched. Germline loops: CDR1 SEHNR, CDR2 FQNEAQ (reference sequence). The CDR3 loop spans 16 amino acids. Here the CDR3 DNA reads TGTGCCAGCAGCGCCGGGACAGGGGGCACTTGGCAGCCCCAGCATTTT. This codes for CASSAGTGGTWQPQHF.

The chain is built from TRBV7-9 and TRBJ2-2; tentative D call: TRBD1 (6 bases). CDR1 and CDR2 (germline): SEHNR, FQNEAQ (reference sequence). The CDR3 totals 15 residues. Trimming removed 2 bases at V and 7 bases at J, with 14 bases between. CDR3 coding DNA: TGTGCCAGCAGCTTACTGGGTATGGGACACGGGGAGCTGTTTTTT. Protein product: CASSLLGMGHGELFF.